The entry below gives a single T cell receptor (beta chain) sequence along with its context. Its antigen is still unknown. The ends were cut back, 0 bases at V and 0 bases at J, with 7 bases in the middle. The CDR3 sequence is 16 residues long. The germline V gene encodes CDR1 SGHRS and CDR2 YFSETQ. Both peripheral blood and punch biopsies of lesional scalp skin were obtained from patients who had alopecia areata. Cell sorting on a FACSAria was used to separate CD4+ and CD8+ T cells from the PBMCs. The record originates from a study of CD8+ T cells in alopecia areata. General study findings and limits: Researchers reported that TCR sharing among patients proved less clear than in mice, possibly HLA-linked. More clonal than normal scalp was lesional scalp, particularly alopecia totalis/universalis.

Sequencing used cDNA as its template, made by extracting RNA and reverse transcribing it. Assay: immunoSEQ multiplex PCR; the TCRdb copy retains only in-frame clones and omits some. Of tens of thousands of clones in the sample, approximately 60% were seen once. The chain uses TRBV5-1 and TRBJ1-6; D gene ambiguous. The receptor's source is a human donor with alopecia areata. Sequencing was performed on CD8+ T cells sorted from blood, taken at week 0. The CDR3 nucleotides are TGCGCCAGCAGCTTGGAGTTGGGCTCCTATAATTCACCCCTCCACTTT. It yields the protein CASSLELGSYNSPLHF.